Each of the 3 T cell receptor beta chains below was sequenced from the same sample in a study of shared clonotypes between healthy human individuals. Sequencing was performed with immunoSEQ multiplex PCR; in TCRdb, only in-frame clones are kept and a portion is missing. The sample includes some 530,000 clones, more than 65% of them seen just once. Sequencing was performed on PBMCs. These receptors all come from a woman aged 40 to 49 in good health. Some clones in this sample may be carry-over from other donors' samples.

The rearrangement joins TRBV28 to TRBJ1-1; D unresolved. Per germline, CDR1 MDHEN and CDR2 SYDVKM. The V end was cut by 7 bases, the J end by 0 bases, with 9 bases between. This CDR3 region has 13 residues. DNA of the CDR3: TGTGCCAGCATAAGGGATCTGAACACTGAAGCTTTCTTT. It is translated as CASIRDLNTEAFF. The full variable domain, its missing parts supplied by reference TRBV28 and TRBJ1-1, is DVKVTQSSRYLVKRTGEKVFLECVQDMDHENMFWYRQDPGLGLRLIYFSYDVKMKEKGDIPEGYSVSREKKERFSLILESASTNQTSMYLCASIRDLNTEAFFGQGTRLTVV.

This clone has a handful of counts. The V gene is TRBV10-2, the J gene TRBJ1-3; no definite D call. Germline-derived CDR1 and CDR2 are WSHSY and SAAADI. Trimming stripped 3 bases from V and 0 bases from J, with 12 bases between. This CDR3 has 16 amino acids. DNA of the CDR3: TGCGCCAGCAGTGACAATGTTGGGAGCTCTGGAAACACCATATATTTT. Residues: CASSDNVGSSGNTIYF.

The genes are TRBV7-3 and TRBJ2-3; TRBD2 agrees at 9 bases. V trimming: 2 bases; J trimming: 0 bases; junction bases outside the gene matches: 9. This CDR3 spans 18 amino acids. The germline gives CDR1 SGHTA, CDR2 FQGTGA. In DNA, the CDR3 is TGTGCCAGCAGCTTAGCCAGCGGGAGGACCAATAGCACAGATACGCAGTATTTT. The encoded protein is CASSLASGRTNSTDTQYF.